One sample yielded the 13 T cell receptor beta chains listed below, sequenced in a study of T cell changes during pregnancy in multiple sclerosis. The data were produced by immunoSEQ multiplex PCR, yet TCRdb's version contains in-frame clones alone and is incomplete. The repertoire holds around 100,000 clones, about 94% seen once, with less than 2% in the top ten. Sample: peripheral blood, taken in the third trimester of pregnancy. These receptors were collected from a female donor with multiple sclerosis, enrolled in a pregnancy study.

As DNA, the CDR3 is TGCAGCTCCTCACTCATTCTGTGGGGGGGGCGGAGGACTGAAGCTTTCTTT. Its protein product is CSSSLILWGGRRTEAFF. The chain couples TRBV29-1 to TRBJ1-1; D might be TRBD1 (6 bases). Per germline, CDR1 SQVTM and CDR2 ANQGSEA. Trimming pared 8 bases from V and 5 bases from J, leaving 30 bases between. The CDR3 totals 17 residues. Full variable domain (rest looked up from reference TRBV29-1 and TRBJ1-1): SAVISQKPSRDICQRGTSLTIQCQVDSQVTMMFWYRQQPGQSLTLIATANQGSEATYESGFVIDKFPISRPNLTFSTLTVSNMSPEDSSIYLCSSSLILWGGRRTEAFFGQGTRLTVV.

The chain couples TRBV2 to TRBJ1-1, with no clear D. Germline CDR1 is SNHLY and CDR2 is FYNNEI. Between the trimmed V and J ends, which lost 3 bases and 4 bases, there was a span of 12 bases. There are 14 residues in the CDR3. The chain's CDR3 is CASSDEYGITEAFF. CDR3 coding DNA: TGTGCCAGCAGTGATGAATACGGGATCACTGAAGCTTTCTTT.

This clone has just one count. This chain uses TRBV2 with TRBJ1-3, with D uncertain. V was shortened by 3 bases and J by 4 bases, with 10 bases between the two germline ends. The CDR3 length is 14 residues. Germline CDR1 SNHLY, CDR2 FYNNEI. CDR3 in DNA: TGTGCCAGCAGTGAGTTCAGGTCCGGAAACACCATATATTTT. This translates into CASSEFRSGNTIYF. The full variable domain, in which reference TRBV2 and TRBJ1-3 provide the parts outside the CDR3, is EPEVTQTPSHQVTQMGQEVILRCVPISNHLYFYWYRQILGQKVEFLVSFYNNEISEKSEIFDDQFSVERPDGSNFTLKIRSTKLEDSAMYFCASSEFRSGNTIYFGEGSWLTVV.

The gene calls are TRBV6-1 and TRBJ1-2; D remains unclear. This CDR3 has 12 amino acids. Deletions cut 7 bases from V and 8 bases from J, with 14 bases between. Germline V CDR1 and CDR2: MNHNS, SASEGT. The chain's CDR3 is CASKFSKEGYTF. Here the CDR3 DNA reads TGTGCCAGCAAGTTCAGTAAGGAGGGCTACACCTTC.

This chain joins TRBV7-9 and TRBJ1-2; TRBD1 aligns across 8 bases. V shed 1 base and J 0 bases; nucleotides not matched to a gene: 10. CDR1 is SEHNR, CDR2 FQNEAQ, per germline (reference sequence). This CDR3 spans 18 amino acids. The CDR3 DNA follows: TGTGCCAGCAGCTTAGTCAGGGGGCCCTCGACAGCTAACTATGGCTACACCTTC. Translation: CASSLVRGPSTANYGYTF.

This sequence joins TRBV7-8 and TRBJ2-7; a weak D match, TRBD1 (6 bases). V was cut by 5 bases and J by 2 bases, with 10 bases left in between. This CDR3 contains 13 residues. Germline CDR1 and CDR2: SGHVS and FQNEAQ. This chain's CDR3 is CASSRGQTYEQYF. The CDR3 DNA sequence: TGTGCCAGCAGCAGGGGACAAACCTACGAGCAGTACTTC.

This chain uses TRBV7-7 with TRBJ2-1; D might be TRBD2 (6 bases). CDR3 length: 14 amino acids. The germline gives CDR1 SSHAT, CDR2 FNYEAQ (reference sequence). Trimming took off 5 bases at V and 8 bases at J, with 16 bases between the two ends. The DNA for the CDR3 is TGTGCCAGCAGCCCTAGCGCTTCAAGCGATGAGCAGTTCTTC. Amino acid sequence: CASSPSASSDEQFF.

The chain employs TRBV6-1 and TRBJ2-3, with TRBD2 matching over 10 bases. Losses at the gene ends were 3 bases for V and 8 bases for J; bases not matched to a gene: 11. Germline-derived CDR1 and CDR2 are MNHNS and SASEGT. This CDR3 comprises 16 residues. The CDR3 region has the DNA TGTGCCAGCAGTGATTTAGCGGGGGGAAGCCCCGCTACGCAGTATTTT. It encodes CASSDLAGGSPATQYF.

A single count supports this clone. This rearrangement joins TRBV9 to TRBJ2-3; a weak D match, TRBD2 (6 bases). CDR1 and CDR2 from the germline V gene are SGDLS and YYNGEE. The CDR3 contains 14 residues. V gave up 4 bases and J gave up 6 bases, with 15 bases separating them. DNA for the CDR3: TGTGCCAGCAGCCTTGCAGGGAGGAGGGATACGCAGTATTTT. Translation: CASSLAGRRDTQYF.

V is TRBV4-1 and J is TRBJ2-7; D might be TRBD2 (6 bases). Germline V gene lookup returns CDR1 MGHRA and CDR2 YSYEKL. The CDR3 has 16 residues. V was cut by 3 bases and J by 2 bases, with 17 bases left in between. As DNA, the CDR3 is TGCGCCAGCAGCCAGGGGGATCGGGGGACGCCCTACGAGCAGTACTTC. Its protein is CASSQGDRGTPYEQYF.

This clone was picked up a small number of times. The chain carries TRBV5-6 and TRBJ2-1; 9 bases fit TRBD1. This CDR3 is built from 14 residues. The germline V gene has CDR1 SGHDT and CDR2 YYEEEE. V was pared by 5 bases and J by 3 bases, with 3 bases of the junction left unmatched. This CDR3 reads CASRRQGGYNEQFF. The CDR3 DNA follows: TGTGCCAGCAGAAGACAGGGGGGCTACAATGAGCAGTTCTTC.

The rearrangement joins TRBV14 to TRBJ2-1; 7 bases are shared with TRBD2. CDR1 and CDR2 from the germline V gene are SGHDN and FVKESK. The CDR3 covers 14 residues. Losses at the gene ends were 3 bases for V and 2 bases for J; bases not matched to a gene: 1. The DNA of the CDR3 is TGTGCCAGCAGCCAGCGGGAGCCCTACAATGAGCAGTTCTTC. This codes for CASSQREPYNEQFF.

V and J are TRBV19 and TRBJ1-1, with D perhaps TRBD1 (5 bases). This CDR3 has 12 amino acids. In germline, CDR1 is LNHDA, CDR2 SQIVND (reference sequence). The germline V and J ends were trimmed by 4 bases and 8 bases, with 11 bases remaining between them. DNA of the CDR3: TGTGCCAGTAGTACCCCCGGGGGGGAAGCTTTCTTT. This codes for CASSTPGGEAFF.